The rows below give T cell receptor beta chains drawn from one sample of a study of T cell responses to AZD1222 COVID-19 vaccine. Data came from immunoSEQ multiplex PCR; TCRdb stores just in-frame clones and leaves some out. The sample lists some 58,000 clones, nearly 80% occurring once. The source material was peripheral blood, sampled 28 days after the second AZD1222 dose. These receptors all stem from an adult who received the AZD1222 COVID-19 vaccine. The CDR3 runs from the conserved cysteine through the conserved F or W. The order of the fields is CDR3 protein, J gene, clone size, D gene, V gene. D genes are given only for firm matches. The listing skips clone size in some rows; elsewhere it reads once, few, many or a size class.

CASSPFVQGTTNEKLFF,TRBJ1-4,NA,NA,TRBV18
CASTHGGTWANVLTF,TRBJ2-6,NA,NA,TRBV19
CASSLGTDSYEQYF,TRBJ2-7,few,NA,TRBV7-9
CASSYGNTGELFF,TRBJ2-2,NA,NA,TRBV11-3
CASSYGTPGHLYSGANVLTF,TRBJ2-6,NA,NA,TRBV6-2/TRBV6-3
CASRDQGRIPYEQYF,TRBJ2-7,few,NA,TRBV19
CASSLAGQGGYGYTF,TRBJ1-2,NA,TRBD1,TRBV5-1
CASSLLAGGPTGELFF,TRBJ2-2,NA,TRBD2,TRBV5-6
CASSLSAGSSTDTQYF,TRBJ2-3,NA,NA,TRBV28
CAWGGAGAYGYTF,TRBJ1-2,NA,NA,TRBV30
CASSPSQSGGTGKTQYF,TRBJ2-5,NA,TRBD2,TRBV7-6
CASRSTGTGANVLTF,TRBJ2-6,NA,NA,TRBV27
CASSYRAPLADEQFF,TRBJ2-1,NA,NA,TRBV6-2/TRBV6-3
CASSLAGYSNQPQHF,TRBJ1-5,NA,NA,TRBV11-2
CASSLMGAYLQTEAFF,TRBJ1-1,NA,NA,TRBV11-2
CASSPSADSSGNTIYF,TRBJ1-3,NA,NA,TRBV18
CASSQTGVSYGYTF,TRBJ1-2,NA,NA,TRBV3-1/TRBV3-2
CASSQDGAVLYSPLHF,TRBJ1-6,NA,NA,TRBV3-1/TRBV3-2
CASSLPGNTDTQYF,TRBJ2-3,NA,NA,TRBV5-1
CASSLRLAGREQETQYF,TRBJ2-5,NA,TRBD2,TRBV5-6
CASSLTGRGNYGYTF,TRBJ1-2,NA,NA,TRBV6-5
CASSYVGRIGEQYF,TRBJ2-7,NA,NA,TRBV6-2/TRBV6-3
CASSPRSSNTEAFF,TRBJ1-1,NA,NA,TRBV28
CASSPRDRGYEQYF,TRBJ2-7,NA,TRBD1,TRBV18
CASSLLGSTNEKLFF,TRBJ1-4,NA,NA,TRBV28
CSASRGGALQETQYF,TRBJ2-5,NA,TRBD2,TRBV20-1
CASRFGEKLFF,TRBJ1-4,NA,NA,TRBV5-8
CASSQPRGGAYQETQYF,TRBJ2-5,NA,NA,TRBV3-1/TRBV3-2
CASSLDRNSPLHF,TRBJ1-6,NA,NA,TRBV5-4
CASSLEAAVSEAFF,TRBJ1-1,NA,NA,TRBV5-8
CATSPGTDTQYF,TRBJ2-3,NA,NA,TRBV10-1
CASSLAGGPETQYF,TRBJ2-5,NA,TRBD2,TRBV5-1
CASTYTIQGTSGYTF,TRBJ1-2,NA,TRBD1,TRBV2
CASGRVETQYF,TRBJ2-5,few,NA,TRBV28
CASSPSEVGQAEAFF,TRBJ1-1,NA,TRBD1,TRBV18
CASSPSQGGTGELFF,TRBJ2-2,NA,NA,TRBV18
CATSRGAQGVDGNSPLHF,TRBJ1-6,NA,NA,TRBV15
CASSDTGGWDDGYTF,TRBJ1-2,few,TRBD1,TRBV2
CASSLGHMNAGNTIYF,TRBJ1-3,NA,NA,TRBV5-1
CASSSTYDRSHSPLHF,TRBJ1-6,NA,NA,TRBV5-1
CASSYSSRFTYEQYF,TRBJ2-7,NA,NA,TRBV6-5
CASDRGGNNSPLHF,TRBJ1-6,once,NA,TRBV6-5
CASSPGQGILYEQYF,TRBJ2-7,NA,TRBD1,TRBV5-4
CASSPGQGMGYTF,TRBJ1-2,NA,TRBD1,TRBV6-5